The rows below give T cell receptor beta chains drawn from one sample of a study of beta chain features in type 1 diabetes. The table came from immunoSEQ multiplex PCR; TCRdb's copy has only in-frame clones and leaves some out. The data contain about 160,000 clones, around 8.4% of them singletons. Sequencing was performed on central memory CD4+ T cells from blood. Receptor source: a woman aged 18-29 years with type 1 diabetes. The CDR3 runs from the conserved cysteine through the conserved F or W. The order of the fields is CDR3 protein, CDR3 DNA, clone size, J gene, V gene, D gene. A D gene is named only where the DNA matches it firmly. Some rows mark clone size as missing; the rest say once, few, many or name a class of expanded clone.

CDR3: CAWNRGGEKLFF
DNA: TGTGCCTGGAACAGGGGGGGCGAAAAACTGTTTTTT
size: .
J: TRBJ1-4
V: TRBV30
D: TRBD1

CDR3: CASSLSTGGQETQYF
DNA: TGTGCCAGCAGCTTATCTACGGGGGGGCAAGAGACCCAGTACTTC
size: few
J: TRBJ2-5
V: TRBV11-2
D: TRBD2

CDR3: CASSFSRAGGRGLSEQYF
DNA: TGTGCCAGCAGCTTTTCACGAGCGGGAGGAAGGGGCTTGAGTGAGCAGTACTTC
size: few
J: TRBJ2-7
V: TRBV11-3
D: TRBD2

CDR3: CASSPFQGGYTF
DNA: TGTGCCAGCTCCCCGTTCCAGGGAGGCTACACCTTC
size: few
J: TRBJ1-2
V: TRBV18
D: .

CDR3: CASSVGNGQGAETQYF
DNA: TGTGCCAGCAGCGTAGGCAATGGACAGGGGGCAGAGACCCAGTACTTC
size: few
J: TRBJ2-5
V: TRBV9
D: TRBD1

CDR3: CASSELGGTSGNEQYF
DNA: TGTGCCAGCAGTGAACTGGGTGGGACTAGCGGAAACGAGCAGTACTTC
size: .
J: TRBJ2-7
V: TRBV25-1
D: TRBD2

CDR3: CAIGPSRGRTGANVLTF
DNA: TGTGCCATTGGTCCCTCCAGGGGGCGAACGGGGGCCAACGTCCTGACTTTC
size: .
J: TRBJ2-6
V: TRBV10-3
D: TRBD1

CDR3: CSVRQGASTDTQYF
DNA: TGCAGCGTTCGTCAGGGGGCAAGCACAGATACGCAGTATTTT
size: .
J: TRBJ2-3
V: TRBV29-1
D: TRBD1

CDR3: CASSQTGTGLPLHF
DNA: TGCGCCAGCAGCCAAACCGGGACAGGGCTCCCCCTCCACTTT
size: few
J: TRBJ1-6
V: TRBV4-3
D: TRBD1

CDR3: CASSLGETSNEQFF
DNA: TGCGCCAGCAGCTTGGGGGAGACTAGCAATGAGCAGTTCTTC
size: few
J: TRBJ2-1
V: TRBV5-1
D: .

CDR3: CASKAGGPGGELFF
DNA: TGTGCCAGCAAGGCGGGGGGCCCTGGCGGGGAGCTGTTTTTT
size: .
J: TRBJ2-2
V: TRBV2
D: TRBD2

CDR3: CATSRDWGTAEETQYF
DNA: TGTGCCACCAGCAGAGATTGGGGGACAGCTGAAGAGACCCAGTACTTC
size: .
J: TRBJ2-5
V: TRBV15
D: TRBD1

CDR3: CASSSVQENTEAFF
DNA: TGTGCCAGCAGCTCGGTGCAGGAGAACACTGAAGCTTTCTTT
size: .
J: TRBJ1-1
V: TRBV5-4
D: .

CDR3: CASSLVEGMEEQYF
DNA: TGCGCCAGCAGCTTGGTGGAGGGAATGGAGGAGCAGTACTTC
size: few
J: TRBJ2-7
V: TRBV5-1
D: .

CDR3: CACVLAASTDTQYF
DNA: TGTGCCTGTGTACTAGCGGCTAGCACAGATACGCAGTATTTT
size: .
J: TRBJ2-3
V: TRBV7-9
D: TRBD2

CDR3: CASSVGTSGRVETQYF
DNA: TGTGCCAGCAGCGTAGGGACTAGCGGGAGAGTGGAGACCCAGTACTTC
size: few
J: TRBJ2-5
V: TRBV9
D: TRBD2

CDR3: CASSPGPSAQGNEQFF
DNA: TGCGCCAGCAGCCCGGGCCCAAGCGCCCAGGGGAATGAGCAGTTCTTC
size: .
J: TRBJ2-1
V: TRBV5-1
D: .